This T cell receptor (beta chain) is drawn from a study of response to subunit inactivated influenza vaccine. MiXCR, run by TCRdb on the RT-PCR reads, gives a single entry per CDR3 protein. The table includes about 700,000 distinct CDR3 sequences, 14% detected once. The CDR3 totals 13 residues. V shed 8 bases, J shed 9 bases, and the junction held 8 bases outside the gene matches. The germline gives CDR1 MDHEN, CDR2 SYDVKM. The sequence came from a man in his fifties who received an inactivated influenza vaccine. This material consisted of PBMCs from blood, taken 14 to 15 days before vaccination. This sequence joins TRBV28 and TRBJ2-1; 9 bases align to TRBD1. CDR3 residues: CASRTGVISEQFF. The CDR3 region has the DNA TGTGCCAGCCGGACAGGGGTAATCAGTGAGCAGTTCTTC.